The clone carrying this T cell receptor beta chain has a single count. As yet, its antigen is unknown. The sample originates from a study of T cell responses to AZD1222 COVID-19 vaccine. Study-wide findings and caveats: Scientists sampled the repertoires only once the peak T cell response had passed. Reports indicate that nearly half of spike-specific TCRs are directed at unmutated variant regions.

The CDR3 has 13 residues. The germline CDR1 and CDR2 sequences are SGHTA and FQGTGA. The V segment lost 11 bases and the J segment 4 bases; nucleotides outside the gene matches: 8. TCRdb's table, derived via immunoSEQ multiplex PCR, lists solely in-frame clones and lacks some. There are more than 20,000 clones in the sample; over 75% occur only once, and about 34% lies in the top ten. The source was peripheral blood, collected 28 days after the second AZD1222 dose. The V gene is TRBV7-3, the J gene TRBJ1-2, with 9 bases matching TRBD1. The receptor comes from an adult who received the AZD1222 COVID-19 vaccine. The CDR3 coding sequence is TGTGCCGTCCCACAGGGGGCCGGCTATGGCTACACCTTC. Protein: CAVPQGAGYGYTF.